This T cell receptor beta chain was observed in a study of blood T cell repertoires in COVID-19. Background on the study: Some COVID-19 samples were acute and others convalescent; all came from the United States, Italy and Spain. The analysed material was cDNA or gDNA that came from T cells, B-cell-depleted T cells, or PBMCs.

Germline values: CDR1 LNHDA, CDR2 SQIVND (reference sequence). CDR3 length: 16 residues. V was clipped by 5 bases and J by 0 bases; unmatched bases: 7. Data came from immunoSEQ multiplex PCR; TCRdb stores just in-frame clones and leaves some out. The data contain more than 50,000 clones, about 82% of them singletons. The rearrangement links TRBV19 to TRBJ1-3; 7 bases fit TRBD1. The receptor comes from a human donor in a cohort sampled during active COVID-19. The sample consisted of peripheral blood. The CDR3 nucleotides read TGTGCCAGTAGTCCAGGGGGGCAGGGCTCTGGAAACACCATATATTTT. It specifies CASSPGGQGSGNTIYF.